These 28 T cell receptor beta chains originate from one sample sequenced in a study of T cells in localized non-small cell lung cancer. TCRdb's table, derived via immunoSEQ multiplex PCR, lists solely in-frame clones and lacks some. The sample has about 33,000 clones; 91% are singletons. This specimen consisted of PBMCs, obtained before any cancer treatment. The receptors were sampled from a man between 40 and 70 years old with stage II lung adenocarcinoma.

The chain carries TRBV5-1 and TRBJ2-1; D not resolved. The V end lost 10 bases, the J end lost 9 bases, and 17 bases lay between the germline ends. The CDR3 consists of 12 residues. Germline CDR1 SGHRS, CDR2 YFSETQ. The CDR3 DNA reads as TGCGCCGAGCACTCCCCAATCAGTGAGCAGTTCTTC. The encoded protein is CAEHSPISEQFF.

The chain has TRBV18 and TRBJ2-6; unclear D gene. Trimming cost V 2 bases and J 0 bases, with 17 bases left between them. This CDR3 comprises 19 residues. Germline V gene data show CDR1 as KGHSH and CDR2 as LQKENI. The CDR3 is CASSPMQDPLSSGANVLTF. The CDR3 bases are TGTGCCAGCTCACCAATGCAGGACCCACTGAGCTCTGGGGCCAACGTCCTGACTTTC.

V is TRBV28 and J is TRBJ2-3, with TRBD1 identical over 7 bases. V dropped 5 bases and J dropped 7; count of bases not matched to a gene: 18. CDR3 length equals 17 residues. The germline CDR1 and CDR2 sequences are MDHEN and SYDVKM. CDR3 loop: CASSPIGQDAYEYTQYF. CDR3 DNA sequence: TGTGCCAGCAGTCCGATCGGACAGGACGCGTATGAATATACGCAGTATTTT.

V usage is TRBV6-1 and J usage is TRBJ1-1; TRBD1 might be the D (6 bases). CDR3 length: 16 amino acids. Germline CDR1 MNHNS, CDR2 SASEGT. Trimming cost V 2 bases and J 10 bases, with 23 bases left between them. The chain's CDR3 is CASSESMGSQGWGAFF. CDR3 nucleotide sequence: TGTGCCAGCAGTGAAAGCATGGGCAGCCAGGGGTGGGGAGCTTTCTTT.

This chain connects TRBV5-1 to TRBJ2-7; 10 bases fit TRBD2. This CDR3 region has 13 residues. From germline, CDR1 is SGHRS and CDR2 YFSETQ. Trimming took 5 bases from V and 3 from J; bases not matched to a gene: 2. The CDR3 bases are TGCGCCAGCAGACTAGCGGGGATCTACGAGCAGTACTTC. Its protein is CASRLAGIYEQYF. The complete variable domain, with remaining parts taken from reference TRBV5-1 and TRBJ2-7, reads KAGVTQTPRYLIKTRGQQVTLSCSPISGHRSVSWYQQTPGQGLQFLFEYFSETQRNKGNFPGRFSGRQFSNSRSEMNVSTLELGDSALYLCASRLAGIYEQYFGPGTRLTVT.

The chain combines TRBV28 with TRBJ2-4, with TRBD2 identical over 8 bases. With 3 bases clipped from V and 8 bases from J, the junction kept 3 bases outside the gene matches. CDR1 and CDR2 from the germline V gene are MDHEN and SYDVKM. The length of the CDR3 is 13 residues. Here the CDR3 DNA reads TGTGCCAGCAGTTTGGGAGCGGGAGACATTCAGTACTTC. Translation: CASSLGAGDIQYF.

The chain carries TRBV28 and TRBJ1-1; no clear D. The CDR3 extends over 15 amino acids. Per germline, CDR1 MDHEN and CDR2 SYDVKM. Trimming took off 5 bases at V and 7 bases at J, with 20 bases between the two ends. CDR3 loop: CASSPLDCCNGEAFF. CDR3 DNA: TGTGCCAGCAGTCCCTTGGACTGTTGTAACGGTGAAGCTTTCTTT.

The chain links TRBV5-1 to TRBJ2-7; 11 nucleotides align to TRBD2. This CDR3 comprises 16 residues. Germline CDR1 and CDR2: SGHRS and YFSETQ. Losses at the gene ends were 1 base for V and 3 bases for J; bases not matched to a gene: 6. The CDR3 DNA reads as TGCGCCAGCAGCTTGACCGGGACTAGCGGTTACTACGAGCAGTACTTC. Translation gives CASSLTGTSGYYEQYF.

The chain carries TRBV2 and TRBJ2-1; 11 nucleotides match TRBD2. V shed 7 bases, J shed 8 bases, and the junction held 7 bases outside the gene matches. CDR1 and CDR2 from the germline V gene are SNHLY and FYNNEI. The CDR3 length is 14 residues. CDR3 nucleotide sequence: TGTGCCAGCACCGGACTAGCGGGCGGGTATGAGCAGTTCTTC. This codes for CASTGLAGGYEQFF.

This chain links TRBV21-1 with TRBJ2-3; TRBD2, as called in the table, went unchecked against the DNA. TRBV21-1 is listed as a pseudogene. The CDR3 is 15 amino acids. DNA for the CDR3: TGTGCCATCGAGGGCGGGGGCAAAGCGCCAGATACGCAGTATTTT. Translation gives CAIEGGGKAPDTQYF.

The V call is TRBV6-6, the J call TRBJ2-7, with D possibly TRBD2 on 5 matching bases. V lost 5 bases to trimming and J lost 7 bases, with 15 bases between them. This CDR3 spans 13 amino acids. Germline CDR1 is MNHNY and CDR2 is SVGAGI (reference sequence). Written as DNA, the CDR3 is TGTGCCAGCAGTACCGGGAACAAGCGTGAGCAGTACTTC. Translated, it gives CASSTGNKREQYF.

The CDR3 loop is CAWNQGYNQPQHF. The CDR3 bases are TGTGCCTGGAATCAGGGATACAATCAGCCCCAGCATTTT. The rearrangement links TRBV30 to TRBJ1-5, with D perhaps TRBD1 (5 bases). The germline V gene has CDR1 GTSNPN and CDR2 SVGIG (reference sequence). This CDR3 spans 13 amino acids. With 4 bases removed from V and 3 bases from J, the gap between germline ends came to 10 bases.

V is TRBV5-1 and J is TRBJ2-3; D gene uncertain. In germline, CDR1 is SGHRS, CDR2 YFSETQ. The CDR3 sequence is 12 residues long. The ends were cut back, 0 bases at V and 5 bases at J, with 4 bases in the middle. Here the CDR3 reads CASSLGLDTQYF. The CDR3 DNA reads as TGCGCCAGCAGCTTGGGTCTAGATACGCAGTATTTT.

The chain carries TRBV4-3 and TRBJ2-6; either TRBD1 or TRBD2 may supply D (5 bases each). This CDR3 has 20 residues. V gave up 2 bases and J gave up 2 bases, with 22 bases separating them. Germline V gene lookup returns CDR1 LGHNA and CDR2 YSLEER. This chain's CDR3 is CASSQFWAGSRGAGANVLTF. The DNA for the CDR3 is TGCGCCAGCAGCCAATTTTGGGCCGGCTCTAGGGGAGCTGGGGCCAACGTCCTGACTTTC.

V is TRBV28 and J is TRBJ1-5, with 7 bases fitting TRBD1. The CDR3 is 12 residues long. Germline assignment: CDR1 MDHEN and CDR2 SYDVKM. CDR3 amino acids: CAAGTAHQPQHF. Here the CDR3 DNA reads TGTGCGGCCGGGACAGCTCATCAGCCCCAGCATTTT. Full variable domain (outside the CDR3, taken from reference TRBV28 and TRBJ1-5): DVKVTQSSRYLVKRTGEKVFLECVQDMDHENMFWYRQDPGLGLRLIYFSYDVKMKEKGDIPEGYSVSREKKERFSLILESASTNQTSMYLCAAGTAHQPQHFGDGTRLSIL.

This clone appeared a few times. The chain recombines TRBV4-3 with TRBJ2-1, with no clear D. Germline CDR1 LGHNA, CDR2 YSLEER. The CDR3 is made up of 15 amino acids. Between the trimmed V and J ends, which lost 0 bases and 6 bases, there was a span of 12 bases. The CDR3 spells CASSQDRARRNEQFF. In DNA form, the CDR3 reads TGCGCCAGCAGCCAAGATCGGGCTAGGCGCAATGAGCAGTTCTTC.

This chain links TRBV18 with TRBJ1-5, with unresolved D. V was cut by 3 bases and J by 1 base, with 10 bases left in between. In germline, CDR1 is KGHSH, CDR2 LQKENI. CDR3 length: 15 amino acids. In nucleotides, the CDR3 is TGTGCCAGCTCACCTCAGCAGAAAAGCAATCAGCCCCAGCATTTT. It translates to CASSPQQKSNQPQHF.

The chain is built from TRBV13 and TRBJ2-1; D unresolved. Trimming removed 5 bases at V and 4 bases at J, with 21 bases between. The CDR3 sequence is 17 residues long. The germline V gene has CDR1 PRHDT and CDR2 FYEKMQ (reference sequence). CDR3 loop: CASSALEFRAPYNEQFF. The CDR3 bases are TGTGCCAGCAGCGCCCTGGAATTTAGGGCTCCTTACAATGAGCAGTTCTTC.

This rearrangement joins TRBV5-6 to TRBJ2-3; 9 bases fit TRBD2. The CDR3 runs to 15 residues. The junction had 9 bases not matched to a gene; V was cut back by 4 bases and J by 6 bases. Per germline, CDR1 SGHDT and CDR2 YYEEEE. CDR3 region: CASSLLGREGDTQYF. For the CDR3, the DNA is TGTGCCAGCAGCCTCCTGGGGCGGGAGGGGGATACGCAGTATTTT.

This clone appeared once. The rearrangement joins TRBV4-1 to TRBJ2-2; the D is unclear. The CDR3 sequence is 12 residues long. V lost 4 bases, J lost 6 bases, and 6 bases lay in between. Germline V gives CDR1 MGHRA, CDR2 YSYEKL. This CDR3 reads CASSPEAGELFF. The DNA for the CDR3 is TGCGCCAGCAGCCCCGAAGCCGGGGAGCTGTTTTTT.

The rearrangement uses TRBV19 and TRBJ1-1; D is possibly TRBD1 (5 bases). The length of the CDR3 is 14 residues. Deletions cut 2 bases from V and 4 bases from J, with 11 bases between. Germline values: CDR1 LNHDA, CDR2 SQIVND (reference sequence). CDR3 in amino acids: CASSIRGTGTEAFF. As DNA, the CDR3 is TGTGCCAGTAGTATAAGGGGTACAGGCACTGAAGCTTTCTTT.

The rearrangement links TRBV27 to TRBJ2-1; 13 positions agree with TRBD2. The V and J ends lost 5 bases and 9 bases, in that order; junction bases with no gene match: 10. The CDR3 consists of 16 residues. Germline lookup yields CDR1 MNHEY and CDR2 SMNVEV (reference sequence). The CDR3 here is CASSIRTSGRVGEQFF. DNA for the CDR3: TGTGCCAGCAGTATCAGGACTAGCGGGAGAGTAGGTGAGCAGTTCTTC.

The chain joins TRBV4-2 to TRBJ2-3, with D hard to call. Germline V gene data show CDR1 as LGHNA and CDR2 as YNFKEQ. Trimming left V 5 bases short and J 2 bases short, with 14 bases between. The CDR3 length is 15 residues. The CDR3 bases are TGTGCCAGCAGCGGCCGGGTCCTACCCACAGATACGCAGTATTTT. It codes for CASSGRVLPTDTQYF.

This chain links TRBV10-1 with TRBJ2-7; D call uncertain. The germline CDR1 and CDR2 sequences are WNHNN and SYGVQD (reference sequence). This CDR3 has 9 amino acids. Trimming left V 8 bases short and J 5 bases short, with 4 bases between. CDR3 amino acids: CASYNEQYF. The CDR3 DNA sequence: TGCGCCAGCTATAACGAGCAGTACTTC.

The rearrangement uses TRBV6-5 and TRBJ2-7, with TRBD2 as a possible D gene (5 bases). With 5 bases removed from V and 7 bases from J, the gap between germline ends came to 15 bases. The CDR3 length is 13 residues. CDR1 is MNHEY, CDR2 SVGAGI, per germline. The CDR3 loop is CASSTGNKREQYF. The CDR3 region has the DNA TGTGCCAGCAGTACCGGGAACAAGCGTGAGCAGTACTTC.

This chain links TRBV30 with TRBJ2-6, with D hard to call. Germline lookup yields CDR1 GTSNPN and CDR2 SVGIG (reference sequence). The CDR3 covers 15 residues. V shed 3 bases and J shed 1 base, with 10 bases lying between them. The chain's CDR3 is CAWRYPGSGANVLTF. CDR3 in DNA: TGTGCCTGGAGGTATCCTGGGTCTGGGGCCAACGTCCTGACTTTC.

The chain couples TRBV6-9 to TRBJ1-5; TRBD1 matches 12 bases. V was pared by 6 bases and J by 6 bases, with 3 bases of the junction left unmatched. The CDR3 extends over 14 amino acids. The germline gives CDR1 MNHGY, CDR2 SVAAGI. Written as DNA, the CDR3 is TGTGCCAGCAGAGGGACAGGGGGCAGTCAGCCCCAGCATTTT. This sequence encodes CASRGTGGSQPQHF.

CDR3 nucleotides: TGTGCCGATAGGTTTGACAGCAACACTGAAGCTTTCTTT. Protein: CADRFDSNTEAFF. V is TRBV18 and J is TRBJ1-1; possibly TRBD1 for D (5 bases). Trimming took off 11 bases at V and 2 bases at J, with 15 bases between the two ends. Germline V gives CDR1 KGHSH, CDR2 LQKENI. The CDR3 loop spans 13 amino acids.